One and the same sample provided the 15 T cell receptor beta chains below, sequenced in a study of control samples from healthy donors and cancer patients. Using immunoSEQ multiplex PCR, the repertoire was profiled, and TCRdb retains in-frame clones only, with some absent. Of roughly 130,000 clones listed, more than 70% were seen once; the top ten hold roughly 3.2%. What was sequenced was blood. These receptors all come from a man aged 45-65 years in good health.

This clone was seen a handful of times. The CDR3 coding sequence is TGCGCCGGTTCCAGGGTTTTAGAGACTGGAAACACCATATATTTT. Protein: CAGSRVLETGNTIYF. The rearrangement links TRBV4-1 to TRBJ1-3; weak D call: TRBD1 (5 bases). Germline-derived CDR1 and CDR2 are MGHRA and YSYEKL. V was shortened by 11 bases and J by 2 bases, with 19 bases between the two germline ends. The CDR3 extends over 15 amino acids.

This chain uses TRBV3-1 (or the pseudogene TRBV3-2) with TRBJ2-3, with D maybe TRBD1 (6 bases). Trimming removed 5 bases at V and 4 bases at J, with 10 bases between. The germline V gene encodes CDR1 LGHDT and CDR2 YNNKEL (reference sequence). The CDR3 is made up of 13 amino acids. The CDR3 is CASSMNRADTQYF. The CDR3 DNA sequence: TGTGCCAGCAGCATGAACAGGGCAGATACGCAGTATTTT.

The V call is TRBV6-2 or TRBV6-3, the J call TRBJ1-6; D is perhaps TRBD1 (6 bases). CDR1 is MNHEY, CDR2 SVGEGT, per germline. The V end was cut by 4 bases, the J end by 5 bases, with 12 bases between. The CDR3 loop spans 15 amino acids. In DNA, the CDR3 is TGTGCCAGCAGTTCTTGGACAGCCCATAATTCACCCCTCCACTTT. Translated, it gives CASSSWTAHNSPLHF.

This sequence joins TRBV5-8 and TRBJ2-4; 10 bases agree with TRBD1. This CDR3 contains 17 residues. The germline CDR1 and CDR2 sequences are SGHTS and YDEGEE. The V and J ends lost 0 bases and 9 bases, in that order; junction bases with no gene match: 12. The CDR3 reads CASSLAIGGTGVFIQYF. The CDR3 region has the DNA TGTGCCAGCAGCTTGGCCATCGGCGGGACAGGGGTTTTCATTCAGTACTTC.

The chain employs TRBV5-1 and TRBJ2-3; tentative D call: TRBD1 (6 bases). V was cut by 2 bases and J by 4 bases, with 8 bases left in between. CDR3 length: 13 residues. CDR1 and CDR2 from the germline V gene are SGHRS and YFSETQ. The CDR3 protein is CASSLQGPDTQYF. In nucleotides, the CDR3 is TGCGCCAGCAGCTTACAGGGTCCAGATACGCAGTATTTT.

The chain has TRBV18 and TRBJ2-2; D unresolved. Germline V CDR1 and CDR2: KGHSH, LQKENI. This CDR3 is built from 14 residues. V shed 3 bases and J shed 0 bases, with 5 bases lying between them. CDR3 nucleotides: TGTGCCAGCTCACCTTTAGCGAACACCGGGGAGCTGTTTTTT. It codes for CASSPLANTGELFF.

The V and J genes are TRBV7-2 and TRBJ2-4; TRBD1 is a possible D gene (5 bases). The CDR3 has 13 amino acids. Trimming cost V 3 bases and J 11 bases, with 14 bases left between them. CDR1 is SGHTA, CDR2 FQGNSA, per germline. The CDR3 reads CASSFVQGTVQYF. The DNA for the CDR3 is TGTGCCAGCAGCTTCGTGCAGGGTACGGTTCAGTACTTC.

This clone was seen only a few times. The genes are TRBV29-1 and TRBJ2-3; D gene ambiguous. Germline V CDR1 and CDR2: SQVTM, ANQGSEA. The germline V and J ends were trimmed by 4 bases and 1 base, with 21 bases remaining between them. The CDR3 extends over 17 amino acids. CDR3 DNA: TGCAGCGTTGTTCGGTCCGAGCTCACATGGGGCACAGATACGCAGTATTTT. Protein product: CSVVRSELTWGTDTQYF.

The CDR3 loop reads CASSPNYNEQFF. The DNA for the CDR3 is TGTGCCAGCAGCCCAAACTACAATGAGCAGTTCTTC. V is TRBV9 and J is TRBJ2-1; D uncertain. The length of the CDR3 is 12 residues. Germline loops: CDR1 SGDLS, CDR2 YYNGEE. V was clipped by 4 bases and J by 3 bases, with 5 bases between them.

V usage is TRBV6-1 and J usage is TRBJ2-3, with 13 nucleotides matching TRBD2. V lost 4 bases and J lost 1; bases outside the gene matches: 2. In germline, CDR1 is MNHNS, CDR2 SASEGT. The CDR3 loop spans 16 amino acids. The CDR3 loop is CASSVGLAGGTDTQYF. CDR3 in DNA: TGTGCCAGCAGTGTAGGACTAGCGGGGGGCACAGATACGCAGTATTTT.

This clone was detected only once. V usage is TRBV19 and J usage is TRBJ2-7; D not certain. CDR1 LNHDA and CDR2 SQIVND come from the germline V gene (reference sequence). Trimming removed 5 bases at V and 3 bases at J, with 14 bases between. The CDR3 extends over 14 amino acids. CDR3 in DNA: TGTGCCAGTAGTCTTGGACCCGGATACTACGAGCAGTACTTC. Translation: CASSLGPGYYEQYF.

V usage is TRBV27 and J usage is TRBJ2-7; maybe TRBD1 (6 bases). V lost 10 bases and J 3 bases, leaving 22 bases between the germline ends. Germline assignment: CDR1 MNHEY and CDR2 SMNVEV (reference sequence). The CDR3 runs to 15 residues. The CDR3 loop is CATKQYTGLNYEQYF. CDR3 bases: TGTGCCACAAAGCAGTACACAGGGTTAAACTACGAGCAGTACTTC.

Only a few counts were recorded for this clone. This chain connects TRBV5-4 to TRBJ1-1; D uncertain. CDR1 SGHNT and CDR2 YYREEE come from the germline V gene (reference sequence). V was clipped by 1 base and J by 0 bases, with 4 bases between them. The CDR3 spans 13 residues. The CDR3 region is CASSLMVNTEAFF. The CDR3 region has the DNA TGTGCCAGCAGCTTGATGGTGAACACTGAAGCTTTCTTT.

The V call is TRBV5-5, the J call TRBJ2-6, with a possible D match to TRBD1 (6 bases). The germline CDR1 and CDR2 sequences are SGHKS and YYEKEE (reference sequence). The length of the CDR3 is 15 residues. Trimming pared 5 bases from V and 2 bases from J, leaving 11 bases between. The CDR3 loop reads CASRKTGTGANVLTF. The CDR3 bases are TGTGCCAGCAGGAAAACAGGGACTGGGGCCAACGTCCTGACTTTC.

The rearrangement links TRBV7-2 to TRBJ2-5; 9 bases align to TRBD2. The CDR3 loop spans 16 amino acids. Trimming removed 6 bases from V and 4 bases from J; junction bases left unmatched: 12. Germline loops: CDR1 SGHTA, CDR2 FQGNSA. The CDR3 sequence: CASSWWRGGRLETQYF. The CDR3 nucleotides read TGTGCCAGCAGTTGGTGGCGGGGGGGCCGGTTAGAGACCCAGTACTTC.